Below are 2 T cell receptor beta chains sequenced from a single sample in a study of T-cell memory formation after mild COVID-19. Via MiXCR, TCRdb re-called the 5' RACE reads, giving one row per CDR3 protein. This sample has about 440,000 distinct CDR3 sequences, with roughly 20% found just once. Specimen: PBMCs or a T cell subset sorted from them (not recorded which). The source of these receptors is an adult woman who had mild COVID-19 (a few samples of this study predate the infection). Cell type and time point are not known.

The table lists this clonotype with a few counts. The chain recombines TRBV7-9 with TRBJ2-5; 12 bases map to TRBD2. The CDR3 runs to 16 residues. With 5 bases clipped from V and 3 bases from J, the junction kept 7 bases outside the gene matches. Looked up from germline, CDR1 is SEHNR and CDR2 is FQNEAQ (reference sequence). The CDR3 is CASSARLAGAKETQYF. Written as DNA, the CDR3 is TGTGCCAGCAGCGCGAGACTAGCGGGGGCTAAAGAGACCCAGTACTTC.

The rearrangement links TRBV25-1 to TRBJ1-1; 7 bases are shared with TRBD1. Germline assignment: CDR1 MGHDK and CDR2 SYGVNS. The CDR3 consists of 15 residues. The junction had 8 bases not matched to a gene; V was cut back by 4 bases and J by 3 bases. The CDR3 is CASSGTGALDTEAFF. CDR3 nucleotide sequence: TGTGCCAGCAGTGGAACAGGGGCCCTCGACACTGAAGCTTTCTTT.